These 10 T cell receptor beta chains were all obtained from the same sample, sequenced in a study of resident and recirculating memory T cells in vitiligo. TCRdb keeps only in-frame clones here, not all; method: immunoSEQ multiplex PCR. Among tens of thousands of clones listed, about 91% were seen once. Sequencing was carried out using blood. Receptors originate from a male donor with vitiligo.

The chain recombines TRBV11-3 with TRBJ2-1; a weak D match, TRBD2 (5 bases). V dropped 4 bases and J dropped 7 bases, with 17 bases sitting between them. The CDR3 loop spans 15 amino acids. CDR1 and CDR2 from the germline V gene are SGHNT and YENEEA. The chain's CDR3 is CASSSFGSRGNEQFF. CDR3 coding DNA: TGTGCCAGCAGCTCCTTCGGGTCACGAGGGAATGAGCAGTTCTTC.

This clone is a singleton in its sample. The rearrangement uses TRBV7-2 and TRBJ2-7; 9 bases match TRBD1. Trimming removed 3 bases from V and 5 bases from J; junction bases left unmatched: 5. Germline-derived CDR1 and CDR2 are SGHTA and FQGNSA. The CDR3 extends over 14 amino acids. For the CDR3, the DNA is TGTGCCAGCAGCTTCGGACAGGGGATCAACGAGCAGTACTTC. Translating gives CASSFGQGINEQYF.

The V call is TRBV5-1, the J call TRBJ1-2; maybe TRBD1 (5 bases). CDR1 SGHRS and CDR2 YFSETQ come from the germline V gene. CDR3 size: 15 residues. Trimming removed 1 base at V and 6 bases at J, with 16 bases between. The CDR3 region is CASSLWAGGVDGYTF. Here the CDR3 DNA reads TGCGCCAGCAGCTTGTGGGCTGGAGGGGTAGATGGCTACACCTTC.

The gene calls are TRBV28 and TRBJ2-1; 8 bases map to TRBD2. Germline-derived CDR1 and CDR2 are MDHEN and SYDVKM. The CDR3 consists of 18 residues. J gave up 4 bases and V 1 base, and 12 bases lay outside the gene matches. The CDR3 coding sequence is TGTGCCAGCAGTTTATTGGAACTAGCGGTTTCACGGTACAATGAGCAGTTCTTC. As protein: CASSLLELAVSRYNEQFF. Full variable domain (outside the CDR3, taken from reference TRBV28 and TRBJ2-1): DVKVTQSSRYLVKRTGEKVFLECVQDMDHENMFWYRQDPGLGLRLIYFSYDVKMKEKGDIPEGYSVSREKKERFSLILESASTNQTSMYLCASSLLELAVSRYNEQFFGPGTRLTVL.

The chain couples TRBV28 to TRBJ2-7; 13 bases map to TRBD2. The length of the CDR3 is 14 residues. V trimming: 6 bases; J trimming: 12 bases; junction bases outside the gene matches: 11. The germline CDR1 and CDR2 sequences are MDHEN and SYDVKM. In DNA form, the CDR3 reads TGTGCCAGCAGAGCTCCGGGACTAGCGGGATATCTGTACTTC. This encodes CASRAPGLAGYLYF.

This clone appeared a single time. The rearrangement links TRBV4-3 to TRBJ1-2; 11 bases are a match to TRBD1. With 6 bases clipped from V and 4 bases from J, the junction kept 4 bases outside the gene matches. CDR3 length: 14 amino acids. Germline assignment: CDR1 LGHNA and CDR2 YSLEER. CDR3 bases: TGCGCCAGCAGGGGACAGGGGGGCTCCTATGGCTACACCTTC. Its protein is CASRGQGGSYGYTF.

Here the CDR3 reads CASSPGTGDQPQHF. In DNA form, the CDR3 reads TGTGCCAGCAGCCCCGGGACAGGGGATCAGCCCCAGCATTTT. The J gene is TRBJ1-5, the V gene TRBV9, with 10 bases fitting TRBD1. After removal of 4 bases from V and 5 bases from J, the junction contained 3 bases not matched to a gene. The germline V gene has CDR1 SGDLS and CDR2 YYNGEE. This CDR3 has 14 amino acids. Full variable domain (missing parts from reference TRBV9 and TRBJ1-5): DSGVTQTPKHLITATGQRVTLRCSPRSGDLSVYWYQQSLDQGLQFLIQYYNGEERAKGNILERFSAQQFPDLHSELNLSSLELGDSALYFCASSPGTGDQPQHFGDGTRLSIL.

The genes are TRBV5-4 and TRBJ2-2; D is uncertain. CDR3 size: 14 residues. Germline CDR1 reads SGHNT; CDR2 reads YYREEE (reference sequence). V gave up 5 bases and J gave up 6 bases, with 14 bases separating them. The CDR3 DNA is TGTGCCAGCAGGGTCGAGGTGAGTTCCGGGGAGCTGTTTTTT. Its protein is CASRVEVSSGELFF.

The chain recombines TRBV7-9 with TRBJ1-5; a possible D gene is TRBD1 (5 bases). There are 15 residues in the CDR3. V lost 2 bases and J lost 0, with 8 bases in between. Per germline, CDR1 SEHNR and CDR2 FQNEAQ (reference sequence). DNA of the CDR3: TGTGCCAGCAGCTTAAATACAGGTAGCAATCAGCCCCAGCATTTT. Its protein product is CASSLNTGSNQPQHF.

The rearrangement links TRBV7-9 to TRBJ1-3, with D unclear. V was shortened by 5 bases and J by 2 bases, with 10 bases between the two germline ends. CDR3 length: 14 residues. The germline V gene encodes CDR1 SEHNR and CDR2 FQNEAQ (reference sequence). Here the CDR3 reads CASSPGTTGNTIYF. For the CDR3, the DNA is TGTGCCAGCAGCCCGGGAACTACTGGAAACACCATATATTTT.